Listed below are T cell receptor beta chains from one sample, sequenced in a study of blood T cell repertoires in COVID-19. Produced via immunoSEQ multiplex PCR; TCRdb's table is partial and in-frame only. The table has 150,000 to 200,000 clones, about 85% seen once. Specimen: PBMCs or T cells enriched from blood (not recorded which). These receptors all stem from a woman aged 40 to 50 in a cohort exposed to, infected with or recovered from COVID-19 (not recorded which). The CDR3 runs from the conserved cysteine through the conserved F or W. A D gene is named only where the DNA matches it firmly. Clone sizes are given selectively: once, few, many, or a class where the clone is expanded.

J gene,clone size,V gene,D gene,CDR3 protein,CDR3 DNA
TRBJ1-2,few,TRBV7-2,NA,CASSLMEGGYGYTF,TGTGCCAGCAGCTTAATGGAGGGTGGCTATGGCTACACCTTC
TRBJ2-1,NA,TRBV9,TRBD2,CASSVVQNRGRGEQFF,TGTGCCAGCAGCGTAGTCCAAAACCGCGGGAGGGGTGAGCAGTTCTTC
TRBJ1-1,NA,TRBV29-1,NA,CSALRENTEAFF,TGCAGCGCCCTGAGGGAAAACACTGAAGCTTTCTTT
TRBJ2-1,NA,TRBV27,NA,CASSPFSPGEQFF,TGTGCCAGCAGTCCCTTTTCGCCCGGTGAGCAGTTCTTC
TRBJ1-1,few,TRBV3-1/TRBV3-2,NA,CASRTRGNTEAFF,TGTGCCAGCAGGACCAGGGGAAACACTGAAGCTTTCTTT
TRBJ1-2,once,TRBV7-2,NA,CASSLVGGNSYGYTF,TGTGCCAGCAGCTTAGTTGGGGGGAATAGTTATGGCTACACCTTC
TRBJ2-3,NA,TRBV10-1,NA,CASSERVIDTQYF,TGCGCCAGCAGTGAACGGGTCATAGATACGCAGTATTTT
TRBJ1-5,once,TRBV4-1,NA,CASSQDKNREFQPQHF,TGCGCCAGCAGCCAAGATAAGAACAGGGAGTTTCAGCCCCAGCATTTT
TRBJ1-1,NA,TRBV30,NA,CAWGGQTTNEAFF,TGTGCCTGGGGTGGACAGACGACCAATGAAGCTTTCTTT
TRBJ2-3,NA,TRBV5-1,TRBD1,CASSITGGRDTDTQYF,TGCGCCAGCAGCATCACAGGGGGGCGAGACACAGATACGCAGTATTTT
TRBJ2-1,NA,TRBV18,TRBD2,CASSPPRREGYNEQFF,TGTGCCAGCTCACCACCGAGGCGGGAGGGGTACAATGAGCAGTTCTTC
TRBJ2-7,NA,TRBV7-9,TRBD2,CASSLVGTSYEQYF,TGTGCCAGCAGCTTAGTAGGGACTAGCTACGAGCAGTACTTC
TRBJ2-1,NA,TRBV13,NA,CASSPGLYGEQFF,TGTGCCAGCAGCCCAGGTCTTTACGGTGAGCAGTTCTTC
TRBJ1-5,NA,TRBV4-1,NA,CASSQEQYSNQPQHF,TGCGCCAGCAGCCAAGAGCAGTATAGCAATCAGCCCCAGCATTTT
TRBJ2-7,NA,TRBV7-9,NA,CASSPHIDRNTYEQYF,TGTGCCAGCAGCCCCCACATCGACAGGAATACCTACGAGCAGTACTTC
TRBJ1-4,NA,TRBV5-4,NA,CASSPDREKLFF,TGTGCCAGCAGCCCCGACAGGGAAAAACTGTTTTTT
TRBJ2-7,NA,TRBV7-9,NA,CASRSAYEQYF,TGTGCCAGCAGGTCCGCCTACGAGCAGTACTTC
TRBJ2-7,NA,TRBV7-9,NA,CASSPRDRRTTTSYEQYF,TGTGCCAGCAGCCCCAGGGACCGGCGGACTACTACCTCCTACGAGCAGTACTTC
TRBJ1-4,few,TRBV5-8,TRBD1,CASSTGQGFYNEKLFF,TGTGCCAGCAGCACCGGACAGGGGTTCTACAATGAAAAACTGTTTTTT
TRBJ1-1,once,TRBV7-8,NA,CASSVDREAFF,TGTGCCAGCAGCGTAGACAGGGAAGCTTTCTTT
TRBJ2-5,NA,TRBV15,NA,CATSRAEAGLQETQYF,TGTGCCACCAGCAGAGCCGAGGCGGGACTTCAAGAGACCCAGTACTTC
TRBJ1-1,NA,TRBV12-3/TRBV12-4,NA,CASSYDRNTEAFF,TGTGCCAGCAGTTACGACAGGAACACTGAAGCTTTCTTT
TRBJ2-7,NA,TRBV29-1,TRBD2,CSVAFAGGPYEQYF,TGCAGCGTTGCCTTTGCGGGAGGGCCCTACGAGCAGTACTTC
TRBJ1-2,NA,TRBV28,TRBD1,CASSRTGGRGNYGYTF,TGTGCCAGCAGTCGGACAGGGGGAAGGGGTAACTATGGCTACACCTTC
TRBJ1-1,NA,TRBV6-5,TRBD1,CASTQGAEAFF,TGTGCCAGCACCCAGGGGGCGGAAGCTTTCTTT
TRBJ1-2,NA,TRBV19,NA,CASSASGTPYGYTF,TGTGCCAGTAGTGCATCCGGGACACCGTATGGCTACACCTTC
TRBJ2-7,NA,TRBV5-6,NA,CASSLGSSMDTSYEQYF,TGTGCCAGCAGCTTAGGATCTTCTATGGACACCTCCTACGAGCAGTACTTC
TRBJ1-1,NA,TRBV7-9,NA,CASSLAQGTEAFF,TGTGCCAGCAGCTTAGCACAGGGCACTGAAGCTTTCTTT
TRBJ1-2,NA,TRBV4-3,TRBD1,CASSQELPGGANYGYTF,TGCGCCAGCAGCCAAGAACTACCAGGGGGAGCTAACTATGGCTACACCTTC
TRBJ2-7,NA,TRBV10-2,NA,CARLPVHVHEQYF,TGCGCCAGACTACCCGTCCACGTCCACGAGCAGTACTTC
TRBJ2-1,NA,TRBV7-9,TRBD2,CASSTTSGDYNEQFF,TGTGCCAGCAGCACGACTAGCGGGGACTACAATGAGCAGTTCTTC
TRBJ1-1,NA,TRBV5-4,TRBD1,CASGWTGGSFTEAFF,TGTGCCAGCGGATGGACAGGGGGCTCGTTCACTGAAGCTTTCTTT
TRBJ2-7,few,TRBV7-6,TRBD1,CASSRDRVSIHEQYF,TGTGCCAGCAGCCGGGACAGGGTTAGTATACACGAGCAGTACTTC
TRBJ1-1,NA,TRBV7-8,TRBD1,CASSNILGSGQGDEAFF,TGTGCCAGCAGCAACATACTCGGGTCGGGACAGGGGGACGAAGCTTTCTTT
TRBJ1-5,NA,TRBV15,NA,CATSRDVGRVSNQPQHF,TGTGCCACCAGCAGGGATGTAGGCAGGGTTAGCAATCAGCCCCAGCATTTT
TRBJ2-1,NA,TRBV21-1,NA,CASSKAGQGNNEQFF,TGTGCCAGCAGCAAAGCGGGACAGGGGAACAATGAGCAGTTCTTC
TRBJ1-5,NA,TRBV28,NA,CASSLWRRDVDQPQHF,TGTGCCAGCAGTTTATGGCGGAGGGATGTTGATCAGCCCCAGCATTTT
TRBJ1-1,NA,TRBV27,TRBD1,CASGTADRGTEAFF,TGTGCCAGCGGGACCGCGGACAGGGGGACCGAAGCTTTCTTT
TRBJ2-7,NA,TRBV7-2,TRBD1,CASSWDRENEQYF,TGTGCCAGCAGCTGGGACAGGGAGAACGAGCAGTACTTC
TRBJ2-7,NA,TRBV27,TRBD2,CASSPRAGASYEQYF,TGTGCCAGCAGTCCCCGAGCGGGGGCCTCCTACGAGCAGTACTTC
TRBJ1-5,NA,TRBV2,NA,CASSEGRRNQPQHF,TGTGCCAGCAGTGAAGGCAGGCGTAATCAGCCCCAGCATTTT
TRBJ1-5,NA,TRBV20-1,NA,CSASPLYSNQPQHF,TGCAGTGCTAGTCCGCTATATAGCAATCAGCCCCAGCATTTT
TRBJ1-3,NA,TRBV7-2,NA,CASSIDTRNTIYF,TGTGCCAGCAGCATCGACACGAGAAACACCATATATTTT
TRBJ2-3,NA,TRBV10-2,NA,CASSESRRTDTQYF,TGCGCCAGCAGTGAGTCGCGCCGCACAGATACGCAGTATTTT